This T cell receptor beta chain is from a study of T cell responses to AZD1222 COVID-19 vaccine. Study conclusions and caveats: Baseline testing showed seropositivity in only a handful of AZD1222 recipients. Elevations in Spike-specific TCR breadth and depth followed administration of two AZD1222 doses.

As for this clone: The antigen is not known.

Profiled with immunoSEQ multiplex PCR; TCRdb holds only in-frame clones, not every one. The sample comprises 95,000 to 150,000 clones, 80% to 95% of which are singletons, and 11% to 15% rests with the top ten. The V gene's germline CDR1 is LNHNV and CDR2 YYDKDF (reference sequence). CDR3 length equals 15 residues. V lost 1 base to trimming and J lost 3 bases, with 13 bases between them. The genes are TRBV15 and TRBJ2-7; possibly TRBD1 for D (7 bases). The source was peripheral blood, collected on day 0 of AZD1222 vaccination. This clonotype was sampled from an adult in good health. DNA for the CDR3: TGTGCCACCAGCAGAGGGGGAGGACAGGTCTACGAGCAGTACTTC. Translated: CATSRGGGQVYEQYF. The full variable domain, with the rest looked up from reference TRBV15 and TRBJ2-7, is DAMVIQNPRYQVTQFGKPVTLSCSQTLNHNVMYWYQQKSSQAPKLLFHYYDKDFNNEADTPDNFQSRRPNTSFCFLDIRSPGLGDTAMYLCATSRGGGQVYEQYFGPGTRLTVT.